Listed here are 3 T cell receptor beta chains from one sample, sequenced in a study of blood T cell repertoires in COVID-19. Using immunoSEQ multiplex PCR, the repertoire was profiled, and TCRdb retains in-frame clones only, with some absent. Seen here are about 350,000 clones, approximately 84% observed once, and the top ten hold about 3%. Sample: PBMCs or T cells enriched from blood (not recorded which). The receptors shown here come from a woman in her 30s who had recovered from COVID-19.

The chain combines TRBV28 with TRBJ1-4; TRBD1 matches 10 bases. CDR3 size: 15 residues. The germline CDR1 and CDR2 sequences are MDHEN and SYDVKM. V was clipped by 3 bases and J by 7 bases; unmatched bases: 5. Here the CDR3 DNA reads TGTGCCAGCAGTTTTGACAGGGGGCATGGTGAAAAACTGTTTTTT. Translation: CASSFDRGHGEKLFF.

The chain has TRBV7-2 and TRBJ2-1, with D possibly TRBD1 on 5 matching bases. The germline V gene has CDR1 SGHTA and CDR2 FQGNSA. There are 13 residues in the CDR3. V dropped 4 bases and J dropped 6 bases, with 10 bases sitting between them. The CDR3 DNA reads TGTGCCAGCAGCTCAGGGTGGGGCAATGAGCAGTTCTTC. Its protein is CASSSGWGNEQFF.

V usage is TRBV6-5 and J usage is TRBJ2-2; possibly TRBD2 for D (6 bases). CDR1 and CDR2 (germline): MNHEY, SVGAGI. The CDR3 length is 15 residues. Trimming cost V 6 bases and J 5 bases, with 16 bases left between them. The chain's CDR3 is CASRKTAGRTGELFF. In nucleotides, the CDR3 is TGTGCCAGCAGAAAGACAGCGGGTAGGACCGGGGAGCTGTTTTTT.